This T cell receptor beta chain comes out of a study of monozygotic twins with inflammatory bowel disease. Study-level results: IBD patients displayed reduced TCRbeta diversity (inverse Simpson) when set against healthy co-twins. Any single strong signal or clonotype tied to IBD lacked support.

The CDR3 sequence is 16 residues long. In germline, CDR1 is LNHDA, CDR2 SQIVND (reference sequence). Someone took an approximately 2.6 ml blood sample from each of the donors. From the 5' RACE reads, TCRdb lists one entry per CDR3 protein and no DNA. The sample data list just over 300,000 distinct CDR3 sequences. Turning to this clonotype: The antigen is not known.

The rearrangement joins TRBV19 to TRBJ2-3; the D gene TCRdb calls, TRBD2, cannot be checked with no DNA. This receptor was taken from a human donor with ulcerative colitis or Crohn's disease, or a healthy co-twin of an affected twin (not recorded which). The sequencing sample was made of blood. The CDR3 region is CASRGRTSGSPDTQYF.